These 17 T cell receptor beta chains were sequenced from one sample in a study of cytomegalovirus exposure and HLA in healthy donors listed by TCRdb under 2017. The library was generated by the immunoSEQ multiplex PCR assay. A mixture of 60 forward primers for TCR Vbeta segments and 13 reverse primers for TCR Jbeta segments was used in the multiplex PCR. Not all clones reach the TCRdb copy of this immuneACCESS table, which keeps in-frame sequences only. Checked studies attribute under half of the gap to unresolved V genes and leave the rest unexplained. A total of under 45,000 clones appear in this sample, approximately 80% of them only once. Together, the top ten hold roughly 1.4% of the sample. The sample taken for sequencing was PBMCs. The receptors stem from a man under 40 in good health and CMV-seronegative.

This clone is a singleton in its sample. V and J are TRBV7-9 and TRBJ1-1; 10 bases line up with TRBD1. CDR1 is SEHNR and CDR2 is FQNEAQ in the germline V gene (reference sequence). The CDR3 has 13 residues. Trimming cost V 1 base and J 8 bases; bases outside gene matches: 1. CDR3 in amino acids: CASSLVGQGEAFF. For the CDR3, the DNA is TGTGCCAGCAGCTTAGTGGGACAGGGGGAAGCTTTCTTT.

This clone was detected a few times. The chain joins TRBV19 to TRBJ2-3; D uncertain. V was trimmed by 4 bases and J by 7 bases, leaving 9 bases between them. This CDR3 is 12 amino acids long. Germline V gene lookup returns CDR1 LNHDA and CDR2 SQIVND (reference sequence). The DNA of the CDR3 is TGTGCCAGTAGTACGAGAGCGAATACGCAGTATTTT. It specifies CASSTRANTQYF.

This clone was seen more than once but under ten times. The chain has TRBV5-6 and TRBJ1-2; possible D gene TRBD1, 6 bases. The V and J ends lost 0 bases and 4 bases respectively, with 16 bases between them. The CDR3 extends over 16 amino acids. The germline gives CDR1 SGHDT, CDR2 YYEEEE. CDR3 sequence: CASSLVLGPRGYGYTF. Written as DNA, the CDR3 is TGTGCCAGCAGCTTGGTGCTGGGGCCCAGGGGCTATGGCTACACCTTC. Supplemented by reference TRBV5-6 and TRBJ1-2, the full variable domain reads DAGVTQSPTHLIKTRGQQVTLRCSPKSGHDTVSWYQQALGQGPQFIFQYYEEEERQRGNFPDRFSGHQFPNYSSELNVNALLLGDSALYLCASSLVLGPRGYGYTFGSGTRLTVV.

This clone was counted only a few times. The chain joins TRBV11-3 to TRBJ2-1, with TRBD1 identical over 10 bases. Per the germline V gene, CDR1 is SGHNT and CDR2 is YENEEA. The trim removed 5 bases at V and 6 bases at J, leaving 7 bases unmatched. There are 15 residues in the CDR3. CDR3 residues: CASSPRQGAINEQFF. The CDR3 DNA sequence: TGTGCCAGCAGCCCTCGACAGGGGGCGATCAATGAGCAGTTCTTC.

This chain connects TRBV5-1 to TRBJ2-7; 10 nucleotides line up with TRBD2. The CDR3 runs to 15 residues. Trimming at V came to 5 bases and at J to 7 bases, leaving 12 bases not matched to a gene. The germline V gene has CDR1 SGHRS and CDR2 YFSETQ. The CDR3 protein is CASRVLTSGKEEQYF. The CDR3 nucleotides are TGCGCCAGCAGAGTCCTCACTAGCGGGAAGGAGGAGCAGTACTTC.

The chain links TRBV7-9 to TRBJ2-3, with TRBD2 matching over 12 bases. Germline CDR1 is SEHNR and CDR2 is FQNEAQ (reference sequence). The CDR3 spans 16 residues. J lost 2 bases, V lost 4 bases, and 4 bases had no gene match. DNA of the CDR3: TGTGCCAGCAGCTCCGGACTAGCGGGACTCACAGATACGCAGTATTTT. Translated: CASSSGLAGLTDTQYF.

The V and J genes are TRBV19 and TRBJ1-5, with no clear D. From germline, CDR1 is LNHDA and CDR2 SQIVND (reference sequence). Trimming stripped 4 bases from V and 6 bases from J, with 16 bases between. The CDR3 runs 15 residues. CDR3 DNA: TGTGCCAGTAGTACTGTCCGGGGAGGCAGTCAGCCCCAGCATTTT. Its translation: CASSTVRGGSQPQHF. Combining the CDR3 with reference TRBV19 and TRBJ1-5 gives the whole variable domain DGGITQSPKYLFRKEGQNVTLSCEQNLNHDAMYWYRQDPGQGLRLIYYSQIVNDFQKGDIAEGYSVSREKKESFPLTVTSAQKNPTAFYLCASSTVRGGSQPQHFGDGTRLSIL.

V usage is TRBV5-1 and J usage is TRBJ2-3, with no clear D. The ends were cut back, 0 bases at V and 4 bases at J, with 3 bases in the middle. CDR1 and CDR2 from the germline V gene are SGHRS and YFSETQ. The CDR3 is made up of 12 amino acids. CDR3 in amino acids: CASSLASDTQYF. Here the CDR3 DNA reads TGCGCCAGCAGCTTGGCGTCAGATACGCAGTATTTT.

The sample holds a few counts of this clone. J is TRBJ2-3 and V is TRBV5-1, with 9 bases matching TRBD2. Germline trimming cut 0 bases from V and 2 bases from J; bases unmatched to any gene: 4. The germline gives CDR1 SGHRS, CDR2 YFSETQ. The CDR3 has 16 residues. The CDR3 DNA is TGCGCCAGCAGCTTGGGAGCGGGAGGCTACACAGATACGCAGTATTTT. This codes for CASSLGAGGYTDTQYF.

The chain is built from TRBV27 and TRBJ2-5; 14 nucleotides agree with TRBD2. The DNA matches TRBJ2-7 better at its end, which makes the J call doubtful. This CDR3 comprises 21 residues. The germline gives CDR1 MNHEY, CDR2 SMNVEV (reference sequence). The DNA of the CDR3 is TGTGCCAGCAGTTTACCGAATCCCGGGACTAGCGGGAGACTATACTCCTACGAGCAGTACTTC. Encoded protein: CASSLPNPGTSGRLYSYEQYF.

This chain uses TRBV9 with TRBJ2-1; 8 nucleotides agree with TRBD2. This CDR3 is built from 17 residues. Unmatched junction bases numbered 9, after V lost 0 bases and J lost 4 bases. In germline, CDR1 is SGDLS, CDR2 YYNGEE. In DNA, the CDR3 is TGTGCCAGCAGCGTAGAGGGAGCCGGGACTAGATACAATGAGCAGTTCTTC. It specifies CASSVEGAGTRYNEQFF.

The J gene is TRBJ1-5, the V gene TRBV28; 7 bases align to TRBD1. Germline assignment: CDR1 MDHEN and CDR2 SYDVKM. The length of the CDR3 is 15 residues. The V gene end was trimmed by 6 bases and the J gene end by 5 bases; junction bases not matched to a gene: 10. CDR3 sequence: CASSPIDRDYQPQHF. DNA of the CDR3: TGTGCCAGCAGCCCTATCGACAGGGACTATCAGCCCCAGCATTTT.

The CDR3 here is CASRGSYEQYF. The CDR3 DNA reads TGTGCCAGCCGGGGGTCCTACGAGCAGTACTTC. The chain employs TRBV11-1 and TRBJ2-5; D is perhaps TRBD2 (6 bases). Near its end, the DNA agrees better with TRBJ2-7, so the J call may be wrong. Germline V gene data show CDR1 as SGHAT and CDR2 as FQDESV (reference sequence). The CDR3 consists of 11 residues.

The chain links TRBV4-2 to TRBJ2-3; 13 bases agree with TRBD2. This CDR3 region has 18 residues. Looked up from germline, CDR1 is LGHNA and CDR2 is YNFKEQ. V dropped 0 bases and J dropped 5; count of bases not matched to a gene: 8. CDR3: CASSQDYWRTSGRDTQYF. CDR3 bases: TGTGCCAGCAGCCAAGATTATTGGCGGACTAGCGGGAGAGATACGCAGTATTTT.

V and J are TRBV10-2 and TRBJ1-5, with D unresolved. This CDR3 has 12 residues. Trimming cost V 3 bases and J 8 bases, with 8 bases left between them. Germline CDR1 WSHSY, CDR2 SAAADI. The CDR3: CASSEQYEPQHF. CDR3 nucleotide sequence: TGCGCCAGCAGTGAACAGTACGAGCCCCAGCATTTT.

The rearrangement uses TRBV6-5 and TRBJ2-1; D ambiguous. Germline lookup yields CDR1 MNHEY and CDR2 SVGAGI. The V end was cut by 2 bases, the J end by 3 bases, with 8 bases between. The CDR3 sequence is 14 residues long. This CDR3 is CASSYGGGYNEQFF. For the CDR3, the DNA is TGTGCCAGCAGTTACGGTGGCGGCTACAATGAGCAGTTCTTC.

The rearrangement links TRBV30 to TRBJ2-7; 11 nucleotides align to TRBD2. This CDR3 has 16 amino acids. Germline V gene sequence: CDR1 GTSNPN, CDR2 SVGIG (reference sequence). J gave up 2 bases and V 0 bases, and 6 bases lay outside the gene matches. CDR3 sequence (DNA): TGTGCCTGGAGTGTACGAATAGCGGGAGGGACCTACGAGCAGTACTTC. Translating it yields CAWSVRIAGGTYEQYF.